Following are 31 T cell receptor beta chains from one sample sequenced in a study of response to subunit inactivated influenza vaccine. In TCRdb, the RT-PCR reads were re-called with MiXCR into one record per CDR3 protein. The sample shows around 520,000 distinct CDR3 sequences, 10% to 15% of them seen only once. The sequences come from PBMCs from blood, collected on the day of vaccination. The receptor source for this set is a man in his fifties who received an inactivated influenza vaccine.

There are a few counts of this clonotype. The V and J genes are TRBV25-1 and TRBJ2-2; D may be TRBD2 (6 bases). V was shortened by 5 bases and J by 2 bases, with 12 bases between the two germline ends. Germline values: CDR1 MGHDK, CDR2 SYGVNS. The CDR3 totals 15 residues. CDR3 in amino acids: CASSLEGSNTGELFF. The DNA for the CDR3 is TGTGCCAGCAGTCTGGAGGGCAGTAACACCGGGGAGCTGTTTTTT.

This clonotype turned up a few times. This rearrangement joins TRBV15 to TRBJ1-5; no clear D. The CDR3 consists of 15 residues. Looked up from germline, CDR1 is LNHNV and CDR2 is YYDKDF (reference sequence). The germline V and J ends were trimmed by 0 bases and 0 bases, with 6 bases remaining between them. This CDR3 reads CATSRDSYSNQPQHF. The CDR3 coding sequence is TGTGCCACCAGCAGAGATAGTTATAGCAATCAGCCCCAGCATTTT.

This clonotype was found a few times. The CDR3 DNA follows: TGCGCCAGCAGCCAGACTAGCGGATTCACCGGGGAGCTGTTTTTT. This gives the protein CASSQTSGFTGELFF. This sequence joins TRBV5-1 and TRBJ2-2, with 9 bases lining up with TRBD2. The CDR3 is 15 amino acids. Unmatched junction bases numbered 5, after V lost 4 bases and J lost 4 bases. The V gene's germline CDR1 is SGHRS and CDR2 YFSETQ.

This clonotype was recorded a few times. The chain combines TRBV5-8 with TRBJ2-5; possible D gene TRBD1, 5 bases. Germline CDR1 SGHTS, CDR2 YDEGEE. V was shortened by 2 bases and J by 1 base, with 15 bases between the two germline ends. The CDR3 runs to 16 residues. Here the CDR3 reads CASSFGAGRPQETQYF. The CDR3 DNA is TGTGCCAGCAGCTTTGGGGCAGGTAGACCCCAAGAGACCCAGTACTTC.

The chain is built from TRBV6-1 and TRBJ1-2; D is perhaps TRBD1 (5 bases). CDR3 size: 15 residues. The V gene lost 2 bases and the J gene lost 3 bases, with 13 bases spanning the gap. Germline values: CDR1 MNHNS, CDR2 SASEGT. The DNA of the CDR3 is TGTGCCAGCAGTGAATCGGCAGGGAAGGACTATGGCTACACCTTC. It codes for CASSESAGKDYGYTF.

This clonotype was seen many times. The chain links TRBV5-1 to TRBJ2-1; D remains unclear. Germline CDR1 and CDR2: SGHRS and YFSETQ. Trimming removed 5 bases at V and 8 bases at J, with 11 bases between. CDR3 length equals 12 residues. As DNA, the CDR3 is TGCGCCAGCAGTTCCGGGCTCGATGAGCAGTTCTTC. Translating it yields CASSSGLDEQFF. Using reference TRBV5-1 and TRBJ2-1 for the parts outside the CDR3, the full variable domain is KAGVTQTPRYLIKTRGQQVTLSCSPISGHRSVSWYQQTPGQGLQFLFEYFSETQRNKGNFPGRFSGRQFSNSRSEMNVSTLELGDSALYLCASSSGLDEQFFGPGTRLTVL.

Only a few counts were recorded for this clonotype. CDR3 DNA sequence: TGTGCCAGCAGTTTAGCCGGGACACCATATCGGGTGTTTTTT. Protein product: CASSLAGTPYRVFF. V usage is TRBV6-5 and J usage is TRBJ1-4; D is perhaps TRBD1 (6 bases). There are 14 residues in the CDR3. Germline CDR1 reads MNHEY; CDR2 reads SVGAGI. V lost 4 bases, J lost 15 bases, and 21 bases lay in between.

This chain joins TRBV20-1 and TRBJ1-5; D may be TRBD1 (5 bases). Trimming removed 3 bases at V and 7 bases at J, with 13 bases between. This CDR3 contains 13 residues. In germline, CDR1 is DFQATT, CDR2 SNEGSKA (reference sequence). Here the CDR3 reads CSASTPGYQPQHF. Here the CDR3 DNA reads TGCAGTGCTAGTACTCCAGGGTACCAGCCCCAGCATTTT.

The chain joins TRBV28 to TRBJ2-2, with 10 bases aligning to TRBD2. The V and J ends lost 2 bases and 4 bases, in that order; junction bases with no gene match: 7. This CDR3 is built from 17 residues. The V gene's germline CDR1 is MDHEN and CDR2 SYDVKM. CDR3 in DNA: TGTGCCAGCAGTTTAAGCGGGAGGGGACGGATCACCGGGGAGCTGTTTTTT. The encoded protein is CASSLSGRGRITGELFF.

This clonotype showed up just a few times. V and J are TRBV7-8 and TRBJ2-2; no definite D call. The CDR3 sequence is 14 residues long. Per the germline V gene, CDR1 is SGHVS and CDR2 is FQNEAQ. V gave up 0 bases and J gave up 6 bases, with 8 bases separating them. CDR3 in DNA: TGTGCCAGCAGCTTAGCGTACCAGTCCGGGGAGCTGTTTTTT. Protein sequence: CASSLAYQSGELFF.

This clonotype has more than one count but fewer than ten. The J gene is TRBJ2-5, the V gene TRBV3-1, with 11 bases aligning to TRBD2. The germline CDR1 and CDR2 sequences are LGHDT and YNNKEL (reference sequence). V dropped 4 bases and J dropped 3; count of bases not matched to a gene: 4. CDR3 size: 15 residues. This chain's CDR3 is CASSLRGLAEETQYF. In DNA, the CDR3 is TGTGCCAGCAGCCTACGGGGACTAGCGGAAGAGACCCAGTACTTC.

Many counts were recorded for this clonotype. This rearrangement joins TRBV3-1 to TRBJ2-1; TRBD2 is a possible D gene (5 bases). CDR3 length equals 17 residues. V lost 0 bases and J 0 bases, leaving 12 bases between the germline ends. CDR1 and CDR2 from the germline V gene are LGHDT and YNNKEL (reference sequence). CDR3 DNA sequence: TGTGCCAGCAGCCAAGATCGCGAGCGGAGCTCCTACAATGAGCAGTTCTTC. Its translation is CASSQDRERSSYNEQFF.

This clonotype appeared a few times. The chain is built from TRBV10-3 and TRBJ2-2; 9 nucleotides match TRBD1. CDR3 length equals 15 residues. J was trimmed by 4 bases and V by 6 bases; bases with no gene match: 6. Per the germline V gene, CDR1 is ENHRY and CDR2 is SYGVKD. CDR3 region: CAIRATGGGTGELFF. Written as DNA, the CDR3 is TGTGCCATCAGGGCTACAGGGGGCGGCACCGGGGAGCTGTTTTTT.

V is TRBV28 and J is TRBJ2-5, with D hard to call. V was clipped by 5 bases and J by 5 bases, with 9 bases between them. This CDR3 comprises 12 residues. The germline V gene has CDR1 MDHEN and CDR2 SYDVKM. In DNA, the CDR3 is TGTGCCAGCAGTCCCCCCTGGGAGACCCAGTACTTC. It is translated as CASSPPWETQYF.

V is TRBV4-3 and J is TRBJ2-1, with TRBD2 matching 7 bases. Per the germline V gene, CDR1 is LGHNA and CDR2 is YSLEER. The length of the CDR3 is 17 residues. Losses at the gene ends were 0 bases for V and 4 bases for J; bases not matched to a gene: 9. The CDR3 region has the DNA TGCGCCAGCAGCCAAGACGGGAGCGGGGATGCATACAATGAGCAGTTCTTC. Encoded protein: CASSQDGSGDAYNEQFF.

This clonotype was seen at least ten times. CDR3 coding DNA: TGTGCCAGCAACAACGGACAGGGGGGAACCGGGGAGCTGTTTTTT. This sequence encodes CASNNGQGGTGELFF. The chain carries TRBV12-3 or TRBV12-4 and TRBJ2-2, with TRBD1 matching 10 bases. V was pared by 7 bases and J by 5 bases, with 7 bases of the junction left unmatched. This CDR3 spans 15 amino acids.

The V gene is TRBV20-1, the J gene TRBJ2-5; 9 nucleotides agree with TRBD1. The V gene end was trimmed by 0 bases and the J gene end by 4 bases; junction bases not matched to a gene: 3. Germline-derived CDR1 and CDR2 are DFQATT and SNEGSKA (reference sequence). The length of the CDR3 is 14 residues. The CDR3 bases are TGCAGTGCTAGAGATACAGGGGGCCCAGAGACCCAGTACTTC. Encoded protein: CSARDTGGPETQYF.

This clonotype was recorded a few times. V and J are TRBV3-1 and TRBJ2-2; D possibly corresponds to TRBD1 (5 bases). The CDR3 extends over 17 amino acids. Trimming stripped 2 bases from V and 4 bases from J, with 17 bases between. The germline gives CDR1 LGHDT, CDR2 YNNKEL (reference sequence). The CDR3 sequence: CASSQRRTGSGTGELFF. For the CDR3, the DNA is TGTGCCAGCAGCCAAAGGAGAACAGGTAGTGGCACCGGGGAGCTGTTTTTT. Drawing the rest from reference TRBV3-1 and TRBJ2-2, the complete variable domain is DTAVSQTPKYLVTQMGNDKSIKCEQNLGHDTMYWYKQDSKKFLKIMFSYNNKELIINETVPNRFSPKSPDKAHLNLHINSLELGDSAVYFCASSQRRTGSGTGELFFGEGSRLTVL.

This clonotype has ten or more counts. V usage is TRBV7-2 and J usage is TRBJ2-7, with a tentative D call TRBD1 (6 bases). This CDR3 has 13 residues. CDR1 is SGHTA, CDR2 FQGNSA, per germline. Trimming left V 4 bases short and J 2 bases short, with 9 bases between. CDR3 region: CASSSDRTYEQYF. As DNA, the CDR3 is TGTGCCAGCAGCTCCGACAGGACCTACGAGCAGTACTTC.

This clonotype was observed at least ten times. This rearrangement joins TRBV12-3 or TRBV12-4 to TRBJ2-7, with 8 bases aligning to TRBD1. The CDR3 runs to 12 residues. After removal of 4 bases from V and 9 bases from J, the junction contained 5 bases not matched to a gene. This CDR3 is CASSSGQGGQYF. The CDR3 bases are TGTGCCAGCAGTTCCGGACAGGGTGGGCAGTACTTC.

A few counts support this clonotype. The CDR3 region has the DNA TGTGCCAGCAGCTTAGTCTTCGGGACTAAGTCCCATGAGCAGTTCTTC. This codes for CASSLVFGTKSHEQFF. The rearrangement joins TRBV7-2 to TRBJ2-1, with 7 bases aligning to TRBD2. Germline V gene sequence: CDR1 SGHTA, CDR2 FQGNSA. CDR3 length equals 16 residues. V gave up 1 base and J gave up 8 bases; unmatched junction bases: 11.

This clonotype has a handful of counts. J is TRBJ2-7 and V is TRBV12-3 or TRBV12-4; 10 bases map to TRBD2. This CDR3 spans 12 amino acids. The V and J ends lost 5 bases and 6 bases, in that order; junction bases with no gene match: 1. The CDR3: CASSRLAGEQYF. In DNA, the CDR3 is TGTGCCAGCAGTCGACTAGCGGGCGAGCAGTACTTC.

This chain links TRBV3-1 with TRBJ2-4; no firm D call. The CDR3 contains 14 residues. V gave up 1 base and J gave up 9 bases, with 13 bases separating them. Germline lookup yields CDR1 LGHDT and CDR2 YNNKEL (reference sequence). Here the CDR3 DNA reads TGTGCCAGCAGCCAAGGGTCGTTTAGAAGCATTCAGTACTTC. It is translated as CASSQGSFRSIQYF.

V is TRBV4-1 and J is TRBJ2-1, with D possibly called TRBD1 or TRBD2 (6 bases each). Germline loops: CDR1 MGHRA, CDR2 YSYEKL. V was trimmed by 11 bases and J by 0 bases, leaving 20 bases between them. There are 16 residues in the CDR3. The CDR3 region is CACGGGTESSYNEQFF. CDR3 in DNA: TGCGCCTGCGGAGGGGGGACGGAAAGCTCCTACAATGAGCAGTTCTTC.

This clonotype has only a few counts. Here the CDR3 DNA reads TGCAGTGCTAAAAGGACACTTGCCTACGAGCAGTACTTC. It yields the protein CSAKRTLAYEQYF. The chain uses TRBV20-1 and TRBJ2-7, with D perhaps matching TRBD1 (5 bases). The CDR3 covers 13 residues. V gave up 4 bases and J gave up 2 bases, with 12 bases separating them. Germline assignment: CDR1 DFQATT and CDR2 SNEGSKA (reference sequence).

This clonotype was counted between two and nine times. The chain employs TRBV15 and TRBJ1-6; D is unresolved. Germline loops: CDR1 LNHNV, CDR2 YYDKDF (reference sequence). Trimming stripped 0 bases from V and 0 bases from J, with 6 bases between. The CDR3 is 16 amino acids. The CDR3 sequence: CATSRDRVSYNSPLHF. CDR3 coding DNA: TGTGCCACCAGCAGAGATCGTGTCTCCTATAATTCACCCCTCCACTTT. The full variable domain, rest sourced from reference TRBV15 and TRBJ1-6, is DAMVIQNPRYQVTQFGKPVTLSCSQTLNHNVMYWYQQKSSQAPKLLFHYYDKDFNNEADTPDNFQSRRPNTSFCFLDIRSPGLGDTAMYLCATSRDRVSYNSPLHFGNGTRLTVT.

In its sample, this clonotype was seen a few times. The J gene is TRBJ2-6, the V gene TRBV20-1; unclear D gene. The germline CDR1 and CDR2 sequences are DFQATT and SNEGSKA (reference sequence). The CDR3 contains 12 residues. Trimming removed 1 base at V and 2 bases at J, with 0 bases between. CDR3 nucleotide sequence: TGCAGTGCTAGAGCTGGGGCCAACGTCCTGACTTTC. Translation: CSARAGANVLTF.

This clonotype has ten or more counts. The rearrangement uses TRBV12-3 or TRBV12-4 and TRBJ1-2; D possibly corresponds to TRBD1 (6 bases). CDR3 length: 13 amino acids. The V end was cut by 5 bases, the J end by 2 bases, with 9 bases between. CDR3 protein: CASSTGLNYGYTF. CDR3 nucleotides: TGTGCCAGCAGTACAGGGTTGAACTATGGCTACACCTTC.

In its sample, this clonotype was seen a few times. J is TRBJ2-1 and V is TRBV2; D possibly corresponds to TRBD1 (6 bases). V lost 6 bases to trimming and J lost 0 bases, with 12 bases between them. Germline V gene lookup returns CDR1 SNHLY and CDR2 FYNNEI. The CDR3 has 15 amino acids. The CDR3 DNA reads TGTGCCAGCAGGAGGCCACAGGGCTCCTACAATGAGCAGTTCTTC. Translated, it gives CASRRPQGSYNEQFF. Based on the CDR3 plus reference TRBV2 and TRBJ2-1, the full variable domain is EPEVTQTPSHQVTQMGQEVILRCVPISNHLYFYWYRQILGQKVEFLVSFYNNEISEKSEIFDDQFSVERPDGSNFTLKIRSTKLEDSAMYFCASRRPQGSYNEQFFGPGTRLTVL.

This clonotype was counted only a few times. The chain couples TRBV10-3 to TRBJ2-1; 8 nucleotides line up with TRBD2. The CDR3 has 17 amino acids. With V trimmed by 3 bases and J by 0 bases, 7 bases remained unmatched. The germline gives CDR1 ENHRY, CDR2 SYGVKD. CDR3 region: CAISDFTGGSSYNEQFF. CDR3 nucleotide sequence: TGTGCCATCAGTGATTTTACGGGAGGGAGCTCCTACAATGAGCAGTTCTTC.

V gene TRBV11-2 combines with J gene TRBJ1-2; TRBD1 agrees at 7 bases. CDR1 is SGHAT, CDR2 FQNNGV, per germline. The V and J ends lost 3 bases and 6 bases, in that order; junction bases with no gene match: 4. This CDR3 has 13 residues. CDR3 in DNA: TGTGCCAGCAGCTTCGACAGGGCTAATGGCTACACCTTC. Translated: CASSFDRANGYTF.